This TCR beta chain was documented in a study of blood T cells in healthy people across ages. Across the study: Template switching caught about one barcoded beta molecule for each two T cells.

Sample donors were healthy Caucasian individuals that came from Russia, aged roughly 6 to 100. Next came a second PCR, run for about 6 to 12 cycles, which used a sample-barcoded 5' primer along with a J-beta primer mix. The authors tagged each cDNA molecule using a template-switch adaptor with 12 random nucleotides. In TCRdb, the 5' RACE reads were re-called with MiXCR into one record per CDR3 protein. Of about 810,000 distinct CDR3 sequences listed, about 34% are singletons. This clonotype was seen repeatedly, ten times or more. J was trimmed by 6 bases and V by 5 bases; bases with no gene match: 5. The germline V gene has CDR1 SEHNR and CDR2 FQNEAQ (reference sequence). The CDR3 consists of 13 residues.

V and J are TRBV7-9 and TRBJ1-2, with 8 bases identical to TRBD1. Input material: blood. The receptor was derived from a man aged 18 to 29 in good health. The CDR3 DNA reads TGTGCCAGCAGCGTTGACAGGGGTGATGGCTACACCTTC. Translating it yields CASSVDRGDGYTF.